This is a list of T cell receptor beta chains from one sample in a study of T cells in Graves' hyperthyroidism and ophthalmopathy. TCRdb reanalysed the multiplex PCR reads using MiXCR and keeps one entry per CDR3 protein. The table shows 750,000 to 950,000 distinct CDR3 sequences, with 38% occurring only once. Sample: blood. The origin of the receptors is a young man with Graves' hyperthyroidism. Both conserved end residues are part of each CDR3. The order of the fields is D gene, V gene, J gene, clone size, CDR3 protein, CDR3 DNA. D genes are given only for firm matches. Size values are once, few and many counts, or a class for expanded clones, and some rows have none.

>TRBD1|TRBV10-3|TRBJ2-2|many
CAISGQGNGELFF
TGTGCCATCAGTGGACAGGGCAACGGGGAGCTGTTTTTT
>NA|TRBV20-1|TRBJ1-6|many
CSAFRDLNSPLHF
TGCAGTGCTTTCCGGGACCTTAATTCACCCCTCCACTTT
>NA|TRBV19|TRBJ1-2|few
CASSIGAGYYGYTF
TGTGCCAGTAGTATCGGGGCGGGCTACTATGGCTACACCTTC
>NA|TRBV19|TRBJ1-5|NA
CASKDTGPQHF
TGTGCCAGCAAGGATACCGGGCCCCAGCATTTT
>TRBD1|TRBV10-3|TRBJ1-5|NA
CAIRASWTGDSNQPQHF
TGTGCCATCAGAGCTTCATGGACAGGGGATAGCAATCAGCCCCAGCATTTT
>TRBD1|TRBV9|TRBJ2-2|NA
CASSVGWAGGVSGGELFF
TGTGCCAGCAGCGTAGGCTGGGCAGGGGGCGTTAGTGGCGGGGAGCTGTTTTTT
>NA|TRBV6-8|TRBJ2-7|NA
CASSEATPGNEQYF
TGTGCCAGCAGTGAAGCGACCCCGGGGAACGAGCAGTACTTC
>NA|TRBV6-6|TRBJ2-7|NA
CASSIRVGYEQYF
TGTGCCAGCAGCATCAGGGTTGGCTACGAGCAGTACTTC
>NA|TRBV12-3/TRBV12-4|TRBJ1-5|NA
CASSFPPQPQHF
TGTGCCAGCAGTTTCCCCCCACAGCCCCAGCATTTT
>TRBD1|TRBV9|TRBJ1-6|many
CASSSTGGRSPLHF
TGTGCCAGCAGCTCAACAGGGGGCCGATCACCCCTCCACTTT
>TRBD1|TRBV20-1|TRBJ2-2|NA
CSASGTGFTGELFF
TGCAGTGCCTCCGGGACAGGGTTCACCGGGGAGCTGTTTTTT
>NA|TRBV7-9|TRBJ2-5|NA
CASSDYDQGMETQYF
TGTGCCAGCAGCGACTACGACCAGGGGATGGAGACCCAGTACTTC
>TRBD1|TRBV7-9|TRBJ1-1|NA
CVSSTQTGGGGTEAFF
TGTGTCAGCAGCACCCAGACAGGGGGCGGTGGCACTGAAGCTTTCTTT
>NA|TRBV7-9|TRBJ2-7|many
CASSLRPYEQYF
TGTGCCAGCAGCTTAAGGCCTTACGAGCAGTACTTC
>NA|TRBV10-3|TRBJ1-2|NA
CALQGTNRESYGYTF
TGTGCCCTCCAAGGGACGAACAGGGAGTCCTATGGCTACACCTTC
>NA|TRBV20-1|TRBJ2-2|many
CSASRGNTGELFF
TGCAGTGCTAGTCGGGGGAACACCGGGGAGCTGTTTTTT
>NA|TRBV29-1|TRBJ1-3|many
CSVEAGLTGNTIYF
TGCAGCGTTGAAGCGGGGCTGACCGGAAACACCATATATTTT
>NA|TRBV19|TRBJ2-2|NA
CASRPGSDTGELFF
TGTGCCAGTAGGCCGGGGTCAGACACCGGGGAGCTGTTTTTT
>TRBD1|TRBV29-1|TRBJ1-2|NA
CSVLTGPYGYTF
TGCAGCGTATTGACAGGGCCGTATGGCTACACCTTC
>NA|TRBV5-1|TRBJ2-5|NA
CASSLDSRPGGETQYF
TGCGCCAGCAGCTTGGACAGCAGGCCTGGGGGAGAGACCCAGTACTTC
>TRBD2|TRBV7-9|TRBJ2-2|once
CASSRGGPGGELFF
TGTGCCAGCAGCCGCGGGGGGCCGGGCGGGGAGCTGTTTTTT
>NA|TRBV9|TRBJ2-7|many
CASSVGGVGEQYF
TGTGCCAGCAGCGTAGGCGGGGTCGGCGAGCAGTACTTC
>NA|TRBV5-8|TRBJ1-1|few
CASSSDSGNGIAFF
TGTGCCAGCAGCTCGGATTCCGGGAATGGTATCGCTTTCTTT
>NA|TRBV29-1|TRBJ1-2|NA
CSSGGYGYTF
TGCAGCTCGGGGGGGTATGGCTACACCTTC
>NA|TRBV28|TRBJ1-1|once
CASSWPGTREAFF
TGTGCCAGCAGCTGGCCCGGGACGCGTGAAGCTTTCTTT
>TRBD2|TRBV2|TRBJ2-7|few
CASSPGTSGGSYEQYF
TGTGCCAGCAGTCCCGGGACTAGCGGGGGCTCCTACGAGCAGTACTTC
>NA|TRBV19|TRBJ1-4|few
CASSIDSGTPKLFF
TGTGCCAGTAGTATAGATTCCGGGACACCGAAACTGTTTTTT
>NA|TRBV29-1|TRBJ2-2|many
CSVRTGAGELFF
TGCAGCGTCCGAACGGGGGCCGGGGAGCTGTTTTTT
>NA|TRBV15|TRBJ1-5|NA
CAASSGDSNQPQHF
TGTGCCGCCAGCAGCGGAGATAGCAATCAGCCCCAGCATTTT
>NA|TRBV5-1|TRBJ1-4|few
CASSPGQTEKLFF
TGCGCCAGCAGCCCCGGACAAACGGAAAAACTGTTTTTT
>TRBD1|TRBV9|TRBJ1-1|few
CASSVGTGEYTEAFF
TGTGCCAGCAGCGTAGGTACAGGGGAATACACTGAAGCTTTCTTT
>NA|TRBV2|TRBJ1-5|many
CASRQGLEQPQHF
TGTGCCAGCAGACAGGGCCTTGAGCAGCCCCAGCATTTT
>TRBD1|TRBV6-1|TRBJ1-2|NA
CASSDLQGTLANYGYTF
TGTGCCAGCAGTGATCTACAGGGGACTCTAGCTAACTATGGCTACACCTTC
>TRBD1|TRBV12-3/TRBV12-4|TRBJ1-5|few
CASSLNGQGGNQPQHF
TGTGCCAGCAGTTTAAACGGACAGGGCGGCAATCAGCCCCAGCATTTT
>TRBD1|TRBV15|TRBJ1-5|NA
CATSSARTGGGNQPQHF
TGTGCCACCAGCAGTGCAAGGACAGGGGGAGGCAATCAGCCCCAGCATTTT
>TRBD1|TRBV12-3/TRBV12-4|TRBJ1-6|NA
CASTPSQGGNSPLHF
TGTGCCAGCACCCCTTCTCAGGGGGGGAATTCACCCCTCCACTTT
>TRBD2|TRBV2|TRBJ2-2|NA
CASRLAENTGELFF
TGTGCCAGCCGACTAGCGGAAAACACCGGGGAGCTGTTTTTT
>NA|TRBV29-1|TRBJ2-5|NA
CSLRRRQEQETQYF
TGCAGCCTCCGAAGGCGACAGGAACAAGAGACCCAGTACTTC
>NA|TRBV7-8|TRBJ2-7|few
CASSLVRSSKEQYF
TGTGCCAGCAGCTTAGTGCGGAGTTCGAAGGAGCAGTACTTC
>NA|TRBV6-5|TRBJ1-6|few
CASSYAAVSSSPLHF
TGTGCCAGCAGTTACGCCGCGGTCTCTAGTTCACCCCTCCACTTT
>TRBD1|TRBV7-2|TRBJ1-6|many
CASSPAGQYNSPLHF
TGTGCCAGCAGCCCAGCGGGACAGTATAATTCACCCCTCCACTTT
>NA|TRBV6-5|TRBJ2-6|many
CASKQALDVLTF
TGTGCCAGCAAGCAGGCCCTCGACGTCCTGACTTTC
>TRBD1|TRBV29-1|TRBJ2-5|many
CSVVRGPQETQYF
TGCAGCGTTGTCAGGGGGCCCCAAGAGACCCAGTACTTC
>NA|TRBV27|TRBJ1-2|few
CASSFTANYGYTF
TGTGCCAGCAGTTTTACAGCTAACTATGGCTACACCTTC
>NA|TRBV29-1|TRBJ2-3|NA
CSVEMIPDTQYF
TGCAGCGTTGAGATGATCCCAGATACGCAGTATTTT
>NA|TRBV4-1|TRBJ1-4|NA
CASSQDPGADGKLFF
TGCGCCAGCAGCCAAGATCCGGGCGCGGATGGAAAACTGTTTTTT
>NA|TRBV19|TRBJ1-2|many
CASSGPGYTF
TGTGCCAGTTCCGGGCCTGGCTACACCTTC
>TRBD1|TRBV19|TRBJ2-7|NA
CASRPRGMSYEQYF
TGTGCCAGTAGACCCAGGGGGATGTCTTACGAGCAGTACTTC
>NA|TRBV15|TRBJ2-2|once
CATSRDRGAGRCFF
TGTGCCACCAGCAGAGATAGGGGGGCGGGGCGCTGTTTTTTT
>NA|TRBV7-2|TRBJ1-1|few
CASSFSAGYTEAFF
TGTGCCAGCAGCTTCTCGGCAGGCTACACTGAAGCTTTCTTT
>NA|TRBV2|TRBJ2-2|few
CASILDLPGELFF
NA
>TRBD2|TRBV12-3/TRBV12-4|TRBJ2-7|NA
CASSLKREPYEQYF
TGTGCCAGCAGTTTAAAGCGGGAGCCCTACGAGCAGTACTTC
>NA|TRBV7-2|TRBJ2-2|NA
CASSQGAGFSLAGELFF
TGTGCCAGCAGCCAAGGAGCGGGTTTCTCCCTCGCCGGGGAGCTGTTTTTT
>TRBD2|TRBV20-1|TRBJ2-7|many
CSATGTSGYEQYF
TGCAGTGCTACCGGGACTAGCGGCTACGAGCAGTACTTC
>TRBD1|TRBV9|TRBJ1-6|many
CASSMTGEDSPLHF
TGTGCCAGCAGCATGACAGGGGAGGATTCACCCCTCCACTTT
>NA|TRBV5-8|TRBJ2-5|NA
CASSFSAGQETQYF
TGTGCCAGCAGCTTTTCTGCGGGGCAAGAGACCCAGTACTTC
>TRBD2|TRBV5-6|TRBJ2-5|NA
CASSLGVAGGETQYF
TGTGCCAGCAGCTTGGGGGTTGCGGGAGGAGAGACCCAGTACTTC
>NA|TRBV29-1|TRBJ1-2|NA
CSVLPGPDEGYTF
TGCAGCGTACTTCCGGGACCTGACGAGGGCTACACCTTC
>NA|TRBV2|TRBJ2-6|NA
CASSRYLQGANVLTF
TGTGCCAGCAGTCGATATCTACAGGGGGCCAACGTCCTGACTTTC
>NA|TRBV5-1|TRBJ1-4|many
CASSQGRGEKLFF
TGCGCCAGCAGTCAGGGTCGTGGAGAAAAACTGTTTTTT